These 31 T cell receptor beta chains came from one sample sequenced in a study of early T cells in non-severe SARS-CoV-2 infection. TCRdb reanalysed the 5' RACE reads using MiXCR and keeps one entry per CDR3 protein. This sample carries roughly 50,000 distinct CDR3 sequences, around 7.5% of them seen once, and the ten largest clones take 9.4%. The sequenced sample was whole blood. Receptors were obtained from an adult who was a healthcare worker with PCR-confirmed SARS-CoV-2 infection or an uninfected control (not recorded which).

This clonotype has ten or more counts. Germline and junction disagree at one end, which may indicate a read error. This rearrangement joins TRBV28 to TRBJ2-1; D uncertain. The germline gives CDR1 MDHEN, CDR2 SYDVKM. The CDR3 is 16 amino acids. The CDR3 region is CANSLGIGRSYNEQFF. CDR3 coding DNA: TGTGCCAACAGTTTAGGGATTGGGCGGAGTTACAATGAGCAGTTCTTC.

This clonotype showed up many times. The chain has TRBV12-3 or TRBV12-4 and TRBJ2-7; maybe TRBD1 (6 bases). Trimming pared 6 bases from V and 3 bases from J, leaving 27 bases between. The CDR3 totals 18 residues. As DNA, the CDR3 is TGTGCCAGCAGCTCGGCACCCGGGACACCAGATTATTACTACGAGCAGTACTTC. Its protein is CASSSAPGTPDYYYEQYF.

Only a few counts were recorded for this clonotype. The J gene is TRBJ2-5, the V gene TRBV28; TRBD1 matches at 8 bases. V was pared by 4 bases and J by 2 bases, with 12 bases of the junction left unmatched. Germline assignment: CDR1 MDHEN and CDR2 SYDVKM. This CDR3 comprises 17 residues. In nucleotides, the CDR3 is TGTGCCAGCAGTTCCCTACTCCGTGACAGGGGACAAGAGACCCAGTACTTC. Translation: CASSSLLRDRGQETQYF.

This clonotype has just a few counts. V gene TRBV15 combines with J gene TRBJ2-3; D unclear. The V end was cut by 1 base, the J end by 2 bases, with 16 bases between. Germline CDR1 LNHNV, CDR2 YYDKDF (reference sequence). CDR3 length: 17 amino acids. The DNA for the CDR3 is TGTGCCACCAGCAGAGGGGAAGGTTCACCTCCCACAGATACGCAGTATTTT. Translation gives CATSRGEGSPPTDTQYF. Full variable domain (remainder filled in from reference TRBV15 and TRBJ2-3): DAMVIQNPRYQVTQFGKPVTLSCSQTLNHNVMYWYQQKSSQAPKLLFHYYDKDFNNEADTPDNFQSRRPNTSFCFLDIRSPGLGDTAMYLCATSRGEGSPPTDTQYFGPGTRLTVL.

This clonotype was seen at least ten times. The chain recombines TRBV29-1 with TRBJ2-5, with 13 nucleotides matching TRBD2. Germline-derived CDR1 and CDR2 are SQVTM and ANQGSEA. V lost 6 bases and J lost 5; bases outside the gene matches: 9. CDR3 length equals 15 residues. The CDR3 region has the DNA TGCAGCGTCCGACTAGCGGGAGGCTATAGGGAGACCCAGTACTTC. Translated, it gives CSVRLAGGYRETQYF.

The J gene is TRBJ1-5, the V gene TRBV19; TRBD1 might be the D (6 bases). The CDR3 consists of 14 residues. Trimming took off 5 bases at V and 4 bases at J, with 12 bases between the two ends. Germline V gene lookup returns CDR1 LNHDA and CDR2 SQIVND (reference sequence). CDR3: CASSPQGWNQPQHF. CDR3 DNA: TGTGCCAGTAGTCCGCAGGGGTGGAATCAGCCCCAGCATTTT.

This clonotype was recorded at least ten times. The chain's CDR3 is CSARRSGTIGYTF. DNA of the CDR3: TGCAGTGCTAGGAGGTCAGGGACCATAGGCTACACCTTC. The gene calls are TRBV20-1 and TRBJ1-2; D might be TRBD1 (5 bases). Looked up from germline, CDR1 is DFQATT and CDR2 is SNEGSKA (reference sequence). The CDR3 is 13 amino acids. V was trimmed by 3 bases and J by 8 bases, leaving 16 bases between them.

This clonotype was detected only a few times. The chain is built from TRBV7-3 and TRBJ1-1; unclear D gene. With 3 bases removed from V and 1 base from J, the gap between germline ends came to 9 bases. CDR3 length: 14 amino acids. Germline CDR1 is SGHTA and CDR2 is FQGTGA. CDR3 sequence reads: CASSFGPKNTEAFF. CDR3 in DNA: TGTGCCAGCAGCTTTGGACCGAAGAACACTGAAGCTTTCTTT. Full variable domain (remainder filled in from reference TRBV7-3 and TRBJ1-1): GAGVSQTPSNKVTEKGKYVELRCDPISGHTALYWYRQSLGQGPEFLIYFQGTGAADDSGLPNDRFFAVRPEGSVSTLKIQRTERGDSAVYLCASSFGPKNTEAFFGQGTRLTVV.

This clonotype was recorded many times. The chain is built from TRBV29-1 and TRBJ1-2; D remains ambiguous. The CDR3 runs 13 residues. In germline, CDR1 is SQVTM, CDR2 ANQGSEA. V was cut by 7 bases and J by 2 bases, with 14 bases left in between. CDR3 bases: TGCAGCGACGGGAGCGGCCCAAACTATGGCTACACCTTC. Translation: CSDGSGPNYGYTF.

The chain employs TRBV7-2 and TRBJ2-1, with 10 bases fitting TRBD1. V was pared by 7 bases and J by 9 bases, with 12 bases of the junction left unmatched. CDR3 length equals 15 residues. The V gene's germline CDR1 is SGHTA and CDR2 FQGNSA. CDR3 amino acids: CASTKTAGQGFEQFF. CDR3 nucleotide sequence: TGTGCCAGCACAAAAACTGCGGGACAGGGGTTTGAGCAGTTCTTC.

The table lists this clonotype with a few counts. This rearrangement joins TRBV9 to TRBJ2-2; TRBD2 is a possible D gene (5 bases). CDR1 is SGDLS, CDR2 YYNGEE, per germline. The CDR3 loop spans 14 amino acids. The V and J ends lost 1 base and 4 bases respectively, with 8 bases between them. CDR3 residues: CASSVIATTGELFF. For the CDR3, the DNA is TGTGCCAGCAGCGTAATAGCGACCACCGGGGAGCTGTTTTTT.

For this clonotype: It may be a read error: a sequence one base away is much more abundant. The J gene is TRBJ1-1, the V gene TRBV20-1; TRBD1 might be the D (5 bases). The CDR3 runs to 13 residues. Germline CDR1 DFQATT, CDR2 SNEGSKA (reference sequence). V was pared by 8 bases and J by 1 base, with 14 bases between. This CDR3 reads CSTWGRRNTEAFF. The DNA for the CDR3 is TGCAGTACTTGGGGACGAAGGAACACTGAAGCTTTCTTT.

This chain joins TRBV30 and TRBJ1-5; D unclear. Germline V gene data show CDR1 as GTSNPN and CDR2 as SVGIG (reference sequence). V lost 3 bases to trimming and J lost 4 bases, with 10 bases between them. The CDR3 has 13 amino acids. The CDR3 DNA reads as TGTGCCTGGAGCCCCGGTCCGAATCAGCCCCAGCATTTT. This sequence encodes CAWSPGPNQPQHF.

Ten or more counts support this clonotype. The DNA for the CDR3 is TGTGCCAGCAGCCAACAGGGACGGACAGATACGCAGTATTTT. Protein product: CASSQQGRTDTQYF. The rearrangement joins TRBV4-2 to TRBJ2-3; D tentatively fits TRBD1 or TRBD2 (5 bases each). Germline CDR1 and CDR2: LGHNA and YNFKEQ. Trimming removed 2 bases at V and 3 bases at J, with 9 bases between. The CDR3 totals 14 residues.

The V and J genes are TRBV5-1 and TRBJ2-7; unclear D gene. V shed 0 bases and J shed 9 bases, with 7 bases lying between them. The length of the CDR3 is 11 residues. CDR1 is SGHRS and CDR2 is YFSETQ in the germline V gene. The CDR3 is CASSLDGRQYF. CDR3 nucleotides: TGCGCCAGCAGCTTGGATGGACGGCAGTACTTC. The full variable domain, its missing parts supplied by reference TRBV5-1 and TRBJ2-7, is KAGVTQTPRYLIKTRGQQVTLSCSPISGHRSVSWYQQTPGQGLQFLFEYFSETQRNKGNFPGRFSGRQFSNSRSEMNVSTLELGDSALYLCASSLDGRQYFGPGTRLTVT.

In this sample, this clonotype turned up many times. The chain couples TRBV7-9 to TRBJ1-2; a weak D match, TRBD1 (5 bases). The germline V and J ends were trimmed by 8 bases and 6 bases, with 16 bases remaining between them. CDR1 SEHNR and CDR2 FQNEAQ come from the germline V gene (reference sequence). This CDR3 comprises 13 residues. The CDR3 loop reads CASGLTGSDGYTF. CDR3 sequence (DNA): TGTGCCAGCGGACTAACAGGTAGCGATGGCTACACCTTC.

This clonotype was counted a few times. The chain has TRBV5-5 and TRBJ1-5; maybe TRBD1 (6 bases). The CDR3 sequence is 14 residues long. Germline V gene data show CDR1 as SGHKS and CDR2 as YYEKEE (reference sequence). Between the trimmed V and J ends, which lost 5 bases and 7 bases, there was a span of 16 bases. Here the CDR3 DNA reads TGTGCCAGCAGTCGAACAGGGTTGGGGCAGCCCCAGCATTTT. Its protein product is CASSRTGLGQPQHF.

This chain connects TRBV7-2 to TRBJ1-1; D gene unclear. The germline V gene encodes CDR1 SGHTA and CDR2 FQGNSA. Deletions cut 1 base from V and 1 base from J, with 4 bases between. The CDR3 has 13 amino acids. DNA of the CDR3: TGTGCCAGCAGCTTAGAGGCGAACACTGAAGCTTTCTTT. Protein: CASSLEANTEAFF.

This clonotype was recorded at least ten times. The gene calls are TRBV7-9 and TRBJ2-5, with D possibly being TRBD1 or TRBD2 (5 bases each). The CDR3 spans 12 residues. With 8 bases removed from V and 1 base from J, the gap between germline ends came to 8 bases. Germline V CDR1 and CDR2: SEHNR, FQNEAQ (reference sequence). For the CDR3, the DNA is TGTGCCAGCGGGGGACCCCAAGAGACCCAGTACTTC. This gives the protein CASGGPQETQYF.

This clonotype has a count of ten or more. The chain carries TRBV7-9 and TRBJ2-3, with unresolved D. V lost 5 bases and J 8 bases, leaving 11 bases between the germline ends. CDR3 size: 12 residues. Germline CDR1 SEHNR, CDR2 FQNEAQ (reference sequence). The CDR3 spells CASSVDVVTQYF. CDR3 nucleotide sequence: TGTGCCAGCAGCGTAGACGTAGTTACGCAGTATTTT. The full variable domain, with the rest looked up from reference TRBV7-9 and TRBJ2-3, is DTGVSQNPRHKITKRGQNVTFRCDPISEHNRLYWYRQTLGQGPEFLTYFQNEAQLEKSRLLSDRFSAERPKGSFSTLEIQRTEQGDSAMYLCASSVDVVTQYFGPGTRLTVL.

J is TRBJ2-7 and V is TRBV6-2 or TRBV6-3; no firm D call. The CDR3 is 16 residues long. Germline lookup yields CDR1 MNHEY and CDR2 SVGEGT. V shed 0 bases and J shed 2 bases, with 14 bases lying between them. This CDR3 reads CASSYSYGSPTYEQYF. CDR3 nucleotides: TGTGCCAGCAGTTACTCCTACGGGTCACCGACCTACGAGCAGTACTTC.

This clonotype was counted between two and nine times. The V gene is TRBV6-6, the J gene TRBJ2-3; D uncertain. Germline CDR1 reads MNHNY; CDR2 reads SVGAGI (reference sequence). V lost 2 bases and J 0 bases, leaving 9 bases between the germline ends. There are 15 residues in the CDR3. In DNA, the CDR3 is TGTGCCAGCAGTTACCAGCCCGCGAGCACAGATACGCAGTATTTT. The encoded protein is CASSYQPASTDTQYF.

This clonotype was counted only a few times. The chain couples TRBV11-1 to TRBJ1-1; possible D gene TRBD1, 6 bases. CDR3 size: 12 residues. V shed 5 bases and J shed 8 bases, with 12 bases lying between them. CDR1 SGHAT and CDR2 FQDESV come from the germline V gene (reference sequence). CDR3 residues: CASSARGGEAFF. The CDR3 DNA reads as TGTGCCAGCAGCGCAAGAGGGGGAGAAGCTTTCTTT.

V usage is TRBV27 and J usage is TRBJ2-1; no clear D. CDR3 length: 14 amino acids. With 2 bases removed from V and 9 bases from J, the gap between germline ends came to 14 bases. CDR1 and CDR2 from the germline V gene are MNHEY and SMNVEV (reference sequence). For the CDR3, the DNA is TGTGCCAGCAGTTTAAATGCGATGGGCGGTGAGCAGTTCTTC. Its translation: CASSLNAMGGEQFF.

For this clonotype: A much larger clone lies a single base off, so this may be a read error. The genes are TRBV27 and TRBJ2-7; D may correspond to TRBD1 or TRBD2 (5 bases each). This CDR3 is built from 13 residues. Germline assignment: CDR1 MNHEY and CDR2 SMNVEV (reference sequence). The CDR3 region has the DNA TGTGTCGCAGGGACGGTTGGAGGATACGAGCAGTACTTC. It translates to CVAGTVGGYEQYF.

This clonotype has only a few counts. The CDR3 reads CASSSARWGETQYF. CDR3 nucleotide sequence: TGTGCCAGCAGTTCCGCCAGGTGGGGAGAGACCCAGTACTTC. V is TRBV12-3 or TRBV12-4 and J is TRBJ2-5, with D hard to call. Between the trimmed V and J ends, which lost 4 bases and 4 bases, there was a span of 13 bases. The CDR3 contains 14 residues.

The chain joins TRBV2 to TRBJ1-4; 8 positions match TRBD1. Trimming cost V 1 base and J 2 bases; bases outside gene matches: 3. The CDR3 is 16 amino acids. CDR1 SNHLY and CDR2 FYNNEI come from the germline V gene. This CDR3 reads CASSEDQGATNEKLFF. CDR3 DNA: TGTGCCAGCAGTGAAGATCAGGGGGCGACTAATGAAAAACTGTTTTTT.

The gene calls are TRBV12-3 or TRBV12-4 and TRBJ1-2; D is ambiguous. The CDR3 loop spans 13 amino acids. Between the trimmed V and J ends, which lost 6 bases and 3 bases, there was a span of 11 bases. The CDR3 DNA is TGTGCCAGCAGCCCGACGAACTACTATGGCTACACCTTC. As protein: CASSPTNYYGYTF.

This clonotype was counted only a few times. V usage is TRBV12-3 or TRBV12-4 and J usage is TRBJ2-5, with D possibly TRBD2 on 5 matching bases. The CDR3 consists of 14 residues. V was clipped by 3 bases and J by 4 bases, with 12 bases between them. CDR3 sequence reads: CASSLGAWGETQYF. As DNA, the CDR3 is TGTGCCAGCAGTTTGGGAGCCTGGGGAGAGACCCAGTACTTC.

The CDR3 bases are TGTGCCAGCAGTTACTCGTGGATTACGAATACGCAGTATTTT. Its translation is CASSYSWITNTQYF. The J gene is TRBJ2-3, the V gene TRBV6-6; D gene uncertain. The CDR3 is 14 residues long. Germline-derived CDR1 and CDR2 are MNHNY and SVGAGI (reference sequence). The V gene lost 0 bases and the J gene lost 7 bases, with 11 bases spanning the gap.

The gene calls are TRBV11-3 and TRBJ2-5, with D possibly matching TRBD2 (5 bases). V gave up 6 bases and J gave up 5 bases, with 10 bases separating them. The CDR3 is made up of 12 amino acids. Germline V gene lookup returns CDR1 SGHNT and CDR2 YENEEA. The CDR3 bases are TGTGCCAGCAGATCAGCGGTGGAGACCCAGTACTTC. It is translated as CASRSAVETQYF. The full variable domain, in which reference TRBV11-3 and TRBJ2-5 provide the parts outside the CDR3, is EAGVVQSPRYKIIEKKQPVAFWCNPISGHNTLYWYLQNLGQGPELLIRYENEEAVDDSQLPKDRFSAERLKGVDSTLKIQPAELGDSAVYLCASRSAVETQYFGPGTRLLVL.